The entry below gives a single TCR beta chain sequence along with its context. The antigen is unknown. These data originate in a study of shared clonotypes between healthy human individuals. The DNA input per sorted-subset replicate PCR was 200 ng, corresponding to roughly 30,000 T cell genomes. Data came from immunoSEQ multiplex PCR; TCRdb stores just in-frame clones and leaves some out. The data contain around 1.4 million clones, 98% of them seen just once; the ten biggest clones take up approximately 0.4%. Study-wide results and limits: The small donor group covered limited genetic and exposure diversity.

The V gene's germline CDR1 is KGHSH and CDR2 LQKENI. The V gene end was trimmed by 6 bases and the J gene end by 3 bases; junction bases not matched to a gene: 4. The CDR3 is 14 amino acids. The chain couples TRBV18 to TRBJ1-2; 10 nucleotides align to TRBD1. Sequenced: naive CD4+ T cells sorted from blood. Documented subset: CD45RA+ positively selected. This sequence was found in a man between 25 and 39 years old in good health. The CDR3 nucleotides are TGTGCCAGCTCCAGTGGGACAGGGGACTATGGCTACACCTTC. Protein product: CASSSGTGDYGYTF.